This entry is about one TCR beta chain. The data stem from a study of blood T cell repertoires in COVID-19. Overall study context: The United States, Italy and Spain provided the acute and convalescent COVID-19 samples. In each case, the material was cDNA or gDNA derived from T cells, B-cell-depleted T cells, or PBMCs.

Repertoires were generated with immunoSEQ multiplex PCR, while TCRdb's copy carries only in-frame clones and drops some. Among roughly 130,000 clones listed, 70% to 85% were seen once. The germline V gene encodes CDR1 MNHNY and CDR2 SVGAGI (reference sequence). V dropped 5 bases and J dropped 2; count of bases not matched to a gene: 6. The CDR3 runs to 15 residues. The TCR comes from a woman in her 50s with acute or convalescent COVID-19. Material for sequencing was peripheral blood. The rearrangement joins TRBV6-6 to TRBJ2-7; TRBD2 matches at 10 bases. The CDR3 nucleotides read TGTGCCAGCAGTCCCCGGAGCGGGGGGGCCTACGAGCAGTACTTC. It encodes CASSPRSGGAYEQYF.